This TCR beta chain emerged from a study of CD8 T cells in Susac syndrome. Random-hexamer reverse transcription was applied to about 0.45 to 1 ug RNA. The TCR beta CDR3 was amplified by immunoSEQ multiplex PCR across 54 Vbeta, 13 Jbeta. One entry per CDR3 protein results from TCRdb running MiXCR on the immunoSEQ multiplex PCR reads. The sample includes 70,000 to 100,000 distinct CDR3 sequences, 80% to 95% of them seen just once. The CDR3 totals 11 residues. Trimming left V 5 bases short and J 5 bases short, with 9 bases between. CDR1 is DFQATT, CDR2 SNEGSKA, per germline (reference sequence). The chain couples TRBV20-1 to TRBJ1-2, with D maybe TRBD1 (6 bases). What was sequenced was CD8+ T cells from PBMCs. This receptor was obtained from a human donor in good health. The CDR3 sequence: CSAPTGYGYTF. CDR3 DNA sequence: TGCAGTGCTCCTACAGGGTATGGCTACACCTTC.